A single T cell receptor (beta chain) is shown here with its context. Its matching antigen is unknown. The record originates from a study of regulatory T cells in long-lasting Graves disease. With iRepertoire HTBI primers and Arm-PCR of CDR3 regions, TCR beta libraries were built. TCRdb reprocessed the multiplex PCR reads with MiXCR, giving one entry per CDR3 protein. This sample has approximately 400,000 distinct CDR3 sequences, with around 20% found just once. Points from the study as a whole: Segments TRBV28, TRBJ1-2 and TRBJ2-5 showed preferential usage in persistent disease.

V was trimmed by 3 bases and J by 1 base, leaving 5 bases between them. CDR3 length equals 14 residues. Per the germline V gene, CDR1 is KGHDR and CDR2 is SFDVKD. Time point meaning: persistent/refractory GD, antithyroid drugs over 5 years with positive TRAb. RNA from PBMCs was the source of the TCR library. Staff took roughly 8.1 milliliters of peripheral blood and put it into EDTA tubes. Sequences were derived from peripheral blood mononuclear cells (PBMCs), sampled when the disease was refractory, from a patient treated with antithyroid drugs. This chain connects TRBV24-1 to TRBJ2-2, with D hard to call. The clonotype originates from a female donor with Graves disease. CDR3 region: CATSDPENTGELFF. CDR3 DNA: TGTGCCACCAGTGATCCAGAGAACACCGGGGAGCTGTTTTTT.